The 12 T cell receptor beta chains below come from one sample, sequenced in a study of beta chain features in type 1 diabetes. The study, taken as a whole, reports: Among patients with Type 1 diabetes, TCRB CDR3s were moderately but significantly shorter in every one of the four CD4+ subsets.

Sequenced material consisted of expressed TCRB transcripts (all of the isolated RNA was reverse transcribed). Only in-frame clones appear in the TCRdb table, and some are missing; sequencing was by immunoSEQ multiplex PCR. The sample holds more than 250,000 clones, about 13% seen once. No antigens are known for them. Sample: naive CD4+ T cells from blood. The receptors here all came from a man aged 25-45 years with type 1 diabetes.

This sequence joins TRBV18 and TRBJ2-3; D is unresolved. The V gene lost 1 base and the J gene lost 0 bases, with 5 bases spanning the gap. Per the germline V gene, CDR1 is KGHSH and CDR2 is LQKENI. This CDR3 comprises 14 residues. The CDR3 DNA follows: TGTGCCAGCTCACCACTAGAGAGCACAGATACGCAGTATTTT. Encoded protein: CASSPLESTDTQYF.

This clone appeared a few times. The chain joins TRBV30 to TRBJ1-1, with a weak D call TRBD1 (6 bases). The CDR3 has 13 residues. Germline CDR1 reads GTSNPN; CDR2 reads SVGIG (reference sequence). V was pared by 1 base and J by 1 base, with 7 bases between. DNA for the CDR3: TGTGCCTGGAGTGGGGGGCCGAACACTGAAGCTTTCTTT. Its protein is CAWSGGPNTEAFF.

This clone was observed a handful of times. The V and J genes are TRBV7-9 and TRBJ2-1; TRBD2 agrees at 12 bases. In germline, CDR1 is SEHNR, CDR2 FQNEAQ (reference sequence). This CDR3 spans 15 amino acids. V lost 5 bases, J lost 8 bases, and 7 bases stayed unmatched. The CDR3 DNA sequence: TGTGCCAGCAGCCGAGGACTAGCGGGGATCTATGAGCAGTTCTTC. Translating gives CASSRGLAGIYEQFF.

V and J are TRBV2 and TRBJ2-7, with 9 nucleotides matching TRBD2. Germline V lookup: CDR1 SNHLY, CDR2 FYNNEI. V shed 7 bases and J 6 bases; nucleotides not matched to a gene: 4. This CDR3 comprises 12 residues. CDR3 nucleotide sequence: TGTGCCAGCAATAGCGGGGGTGCCGAGCAGTACTTC. Protein sequence: CASNSGGAEQYF. Variable domain in full (rest from reference TRBV2 and TRBJ2-7): EPEVTQTPSHQVTQMGQEVILRCVPISNHLYFYWYRQILGQKVEFLVSFYNNEISEKSEIFDDQFSVERPDGSNFTLKIRSTKLEDSAMYFCASNSGGAEQYFGPGTRLTVT.

V usage is TRBV5-4 and J usage is TRBJ2-1; no reliable D call. V was trimmed by 0 bases and J by 8 bases, leaving 6 bases between them. The germline CDR1 and CDR2 sequences are SGHNT and YYREEE (reference sequence). There are 12 residues in the CDR3. The CDR3 region is CASSLDPDEQFF. CDR3 DNA: TGTGCCAGCAGCTTGGATCCCGATGAGCAGTTCTTC.

This clone came up a few times. This chain connects TRBV2 to TRBJ2-1, with 10 bases matching TRBD2. V lost 5 bases to trimming and J lost 15 bases; unmatched junction nucleotides: 10. The germline CDR1 and CDR2 sequences are SNHLY and FYNNEI. This CDR3 is 13 amino acids long. The CDR3 is CASSRLAGVFLFF. The DNA for the CDR3 is TGTGCCAGCAGTCGTCTAGCGGGAGTCTTTTTGTTCTTC. Using reference TRBV2 and TRBJ2-1 for the parts outside the CDR3, the full variable domain is EPEVTQTPSHQVTQMGQEVILRCVPISNHLYFYWYRQILGQKVEFLVSFYNNEISEKSEIFDDQFSVERPDGSNFTLKIRSTKLEDSAMYFCASSRLAGVFLFFGPGTRLTVL.

This clone has just a few counts. The sample holds other DNA sequences that translate to the same CDR3. The chain joins TRBV28 to TRBJ2-1; TRBD1 might be the D (6 bases). V was clipped by 6 bases and J by 4 bases, with 10 bases between them. Germline assignment: CDR1 MDHEN and CDR2 SYDVKM. The CDR3 is 13 residues long. The CDR3 region has the DNA TGTGCCAGCAGCTTGGACAGTTACAATGAGCAGTTCTTC. Encoded protein: CASSLDSYNEQFF.

This clone was seen more than once but under ten times. J is TRBJ2-2 and V is TRBV7-2; 10 nucleotides line up with TRBD2. Germline lookup yields CDR1 SGHTA and CDR2 FQGNSA. The J segment lost 4 bases and the V segment lost 3 bases, leaving 2 bases of the junction unmatched. This CDR3 region has 15 residues. Here the CDR3 DNA reads TGTGCCAGCAGCTTCCTAGCGGGAGTCACCGGGGAGCTGTTTTTT. Residues: CASSFLAGVTGELFF.

There are a few counts of this clone. This chain connects TRBV6-5 to TRBJ1-2; 7 positions agree with TRBD1. The CDR3 is 16 residues long. V lost 0 bases and J lost 4; bases outside the gene matches: 8. Looked up from germline, CDR1 is MNHEY and CDR2 is SVGAGI. CDR3 residues: CASSYSNRGEAYGYTF. The CDR3, as DNA: TGTGCCAGCAGTTACTCCAACAGGGGAGAGGCCTATGGCTACACCTTC.

The chain uses TRBV7-2 and TRBJ2-1; 7 nucleotides agree with TRBD1. The CDR3 is 16 amino acids. CDR1 and CDR2 from the germline V gene are SGHTA and FQGNSA. The trim removed 4 bases at V and 2 bases at J, leaving 8 bases unmatched. CDR3 loop: CASSSQTGLAYNEQFF. The CDR3 coding sequence is TGTGCCAGCAGCTCCCAGACAGGGTTAGCCTACAATGAGCAGTTCTTC.

This sequence joins TRBV30 and TRBJ1-1, with D unclear. Trimming removed 6 bases at V and 6 bases at J, with 14 bases between. The CDR3 runs to 12 residues. Germline CDR1 and CDR2: GTSNPN and SVGIG (reference sequence). The CDR3 is CACARGIAEAFF. CDR3 nucleotides: TGTGCCTGTGCACGGGGAATCGCTGAAGCTTTCTTT.

Only a few counts were recorded for this clone. The gene calls are TRBV28 and TRBJ2-4, with 8 nucleotides matching TRBD1. The CDR3 is 17 residues long. From germline, CDR1 is MDHEN and CDR2 SYDVKM. J was trimmed by 3 bases and V by 3 bases; bases with no gene match: 10. In DNA form, the CDR3 reads TGTGCCAGCAGTTTCTTCGGGGACAGGCTAAGCAAAAACATTCAGTACTTC. Its protein product is CASSFFGDRLSKNIQYF.